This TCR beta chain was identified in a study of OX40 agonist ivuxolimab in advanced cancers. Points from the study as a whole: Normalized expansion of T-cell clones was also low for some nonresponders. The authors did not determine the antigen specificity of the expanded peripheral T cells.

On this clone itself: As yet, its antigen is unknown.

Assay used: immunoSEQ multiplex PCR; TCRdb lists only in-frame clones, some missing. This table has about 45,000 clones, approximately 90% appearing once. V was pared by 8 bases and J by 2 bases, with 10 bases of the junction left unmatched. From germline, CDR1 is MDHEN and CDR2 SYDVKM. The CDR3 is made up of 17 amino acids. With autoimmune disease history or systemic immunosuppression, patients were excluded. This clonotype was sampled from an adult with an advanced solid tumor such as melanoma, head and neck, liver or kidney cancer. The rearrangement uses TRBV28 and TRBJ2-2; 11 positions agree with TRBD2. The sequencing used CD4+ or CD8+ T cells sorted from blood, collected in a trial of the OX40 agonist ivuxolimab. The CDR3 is CASQTRLAGKNTGELFF. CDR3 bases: TGTGCCAGCCAAACGAGACTAGCGGGGAAAAACACCGGGGAGCTGTTTTTT.